This record concerns one T cell receptor (beta chain) sequence. This clone was seen only a few times. Its antigen target is currently unknown. Per-base qualities were not stored, and no clone one base away is much larger. A second Seattle source provided samples from volunteer blood donors who had recovered from COVID-19. The collaborating institutions used their own protocols to collect whole blood in K2EDTA tubes. For TCRbeta analysis, collaborator samples were shipped as frozen whole blood, as isolated PBMCs, or as DNA extracted from either sample type. The data were obtained in a study of blood T cell repertoires in COVID-19 (dated by TCRdb to 2020 to 2021). Regarding the complete study: Collaborator samples came from the United States, Italy and Spain and covered acute and convalescent phases of COVID-19. Sample metadata almost always included a de-identified subject ID, COVID-19 status, age in years and sex. Deeply sampled blood TCRbeta repertoires from subjects exposed to, actively infected with, or recovered from COVID-19 were included in the dataset. Where HLA class I and class II types were available, the types were taken from metadata supplied by the sample provider, not from assay-based typing. The prospective study material was composed of cDNA or gDNA derived from T cells, B-cell-depleted T cells, or PBMCs. The repertoires were released in a freely available public database meant as a resource for research on the immune response to SARS-CoV-2. Samples came from the ongoing ImmuneRACE study (first 160 participants) plus 1,254 subjects from 6 global collaborators.

From a lookup of the germline V gene (reference sequence), CDR1 and CDR2 are LNHDA and SQIVND. The germline V end is reduced by 5 bases and the J end by 3 bases; junction bases left unmatched: 5. The CDR3 sequence holds 14 residues, the cysteine and phenylalanine included. The only DNA kept is the CDR3, 42 bases in frame from the first base. What the work shows at the level of the full study, not this receptor alone: Clinical and demographic metadata were provided uncurated, with the amount varying by source and participant.

TCRbeta CDR3 regions were amplified from genomic DNA using the immunoSEQ Assay, a bias-controlled multiplex PCR. Regarding the original processing steps: The number of nucleated cells in each sample was estimated from the amplification of reference gene primers within the assay. To quantify the absolute abundance of each unique TCRbeta CDR3 rearrangement, sequence reads were collapsed and filtered. Productive Simpson clonality was computed per sample as the square root of Simpson's diversity index over productive rearrangements. TCRdb re-hosts the immuneACCESS table, in-frame sequences only. Its copies lack some clones; in the studies checked, an unresolved V gene accounts for under half of them, and the cause for the rest is not known. V and J calls and clone size follow that table, whereas D and trimming were derived from the DNA. The sample table contains a few hundred thousand clones; only one count was recorded for roughly nine tenths of them. The top ten clones comprise less than 0.95% of the sample.

The chain uses TRBV19 and TRBJ1-2; 8 middle bases align to TRBD1. The sample taken for sequencing was peripheral blood. This sequence was found in a woman aged 40 to 55 who had recovered from COVID-19. CDR3 sequence: CASSVRGRDYGYTF. The sequenced DNA is TGTGCCAGTAGTGTCAGGGGGCGCGACTATGGCTACACCTTC.